This T cell receptor (beta chain) was sequenced in a study of blood T cells in healthy people across ages (dated by TCRdb to between 2014 and 2016). In the study overall: In model experiments, roughly one uniquely barcoded TCR beta cDNA molecule per two T cells was captured by template switching. The study measured age-related changes in TCR beta repertoire diversity using deep sequencing normalized with unique cDNA molecular identifiers. The donors were split into four age groups: young (average around 16 years), middle-aged (over 35), aged (approximately 60) and long-lived (over 80). Donors of different ages were randomly distributed across sequencing lanes to avoid experimental bias. The study analyzed two additional independent replicas of 1 million unique cDNA reads from the same blood draw for two donors, one aged 18 to 30 and one aged 80 or older. On the study overall, not on this receptor specifically: Observed TCR beta diversity per million T cells fell roughly linearly with age, and a significant reduction was already apparent by age roughly 40. Observed TCR beta diversity correlated strongly with the percentage of naive T cells measured by flow cytometry. Because profiling used bulk unsorted PBMCs, naive and antigen-experienced compartments could not be compared conclusively. Total diversity estimates from one million sequenced T cells were considered lower bounds and underestimates. Because donor CMV infection status was unknown, age-related changes in expanded clonotypes were potentially confounded. Compared with the aged group, the long-lived group had more naive CD4+ T cells, fewer expanded clones and increased TCR diversity, suggesting age selection.

A remark on this clonotype: No cognate antigen has been identified for it. Base qualities were left out, and no much larger clone turns up one base away.

Libraries were built with 5' RACE. Sequenced on an Illumina HiSeq 2500. A second about 7 to 11 cycle PCR used a sample-barcoded 5' primer and a J-beta primer mix. Each TCR beta cDNA molecule received a unique molecular identifier from a template-switch 5' adaptor carrying 12 random nucleotides. At least 2.5 million CDR3-containing paired-end reads were obtained from each sample. First-strand cDNA was synthesized from all RNA with the Mint cDNA synthesis kit, primed by a TRBC-specific oligonucleotide. After uracil-DNA glycosylase treatment, a first 18-cycle PCR used universal primers M1SS and BC2_uni_R on all cDNA. The authors' analysis ran thus. Normalization of each sample was performed by random selection of 1 million high-quality reads, each carrying a distinct molecular identifier. Reads with shared molecular identifiers were discarded instead of being binned into consensus sequences. MiTCR, with a Q25 quality threshold and the strictest error-elimination algorithm, was used for CDR3 identification, clonotype clustering and error correction. A nonparametric unseen species model with Euler transformation was used to estimate a lower bound on total TCR beta diversity. The public reads were run again by TCRdb, first through fastp at Q25 and then through MiXCR, and only productive beta chains were kept. Each record represents a unique CDR3 protein, reported with the most common genes and DNA among its rows. These V and J calls derive from TCRdb rather than the authors' analysis. The sample data list roughly 680,000 distinct CDR3 sequences, and about 50% of these were observed just once. Together, the top ten hold roughly 13% of the sample.

The CDR3 starts with the cysteine, ends with the phenylalanine, and has 13 residues. Only the CDR3 portion is preserved as DNA: 39 bases, with reading frame beginning at the first base. CDR1 DFQATT and CDR2 SNEGSKA were looked up in the germline V gene (reference sequence). The trim is 5 bases for V and 1 base for J, with a gap of 12 bases between the germline ends. The donors were some 36 Caucasian individuals from Russia, aged roughly 6 to 100 years, who were systemically healthy. Approximately 10 milliliters of peripheral blood were collected from each donor into EDTA-treated Vacutainer tubes. Ficoll-Paque density-gradient centrifugation was used to isolate PBMCs, with at least 7 million per sample. Trizol reagent was used to extract total RNA from PBMCs, with at least 6 micrograms per sample. For every donor, an aliquot of PBMCs went through flow cytometry to measure the percentages of naive CD45RAhigh/CD27high T cells.

This sequence was found in a woman of 80 years or more in good health. The V and J genes are TRBV20-1 and TRBJ2-7; the D region possibly corresponds to TRBD2 (5 bases align). What was sequenced was blood. The CDR3: CSAGPSGSYEQYF. The nucleotide sequence is TGCAGTGCTGGGCCGTCGGGATCCTACGAGCAGTACTTC.